This TCR beta chain was observed in a study of CD8 T cells in ankylosing spondylitis. Study-level findings and limits: Both synovial fluid and blood in reactive arthritis had previously been reported to carry some motif variants. It appeared that ankylosing spondylitis blood was characterized by a TCR beta motif of roughly 8 highly homologous variants.

TCRdb used MiXCR to reprocess the 5' RACE reads, holding one entry per CDR3 protein. This table has 250,000 to 350,000 distinct CDR3 sequences, around 18% appearing once. About this clonotype: The target antigen is unknown.

The germline V and J ends were trimmed by 4 bases and 7 bases, with 15 bases remaining between them. There are 15 residues in the CDR3. Looked up from germline, CDR1 is SGHNT and CDR2 is YYREEE (reference sequence). This receptor was identified in a male donor with ankylosing spondylitis or in good health (not recorded which). Source material: blood, either unsorted or a sorted T cell fraction (not recorded which). The gene calls are TRBV5-4 and TRBJ1-6; possible D gene TRBD1, 5 bases. CDR3 loop: CASSPQRGSNSPLHF. The CDR3 nucleotides are TGTGCCAGCAGCCCGCAGCGGGGGTCAAATTCACCCCTCCACTTT.